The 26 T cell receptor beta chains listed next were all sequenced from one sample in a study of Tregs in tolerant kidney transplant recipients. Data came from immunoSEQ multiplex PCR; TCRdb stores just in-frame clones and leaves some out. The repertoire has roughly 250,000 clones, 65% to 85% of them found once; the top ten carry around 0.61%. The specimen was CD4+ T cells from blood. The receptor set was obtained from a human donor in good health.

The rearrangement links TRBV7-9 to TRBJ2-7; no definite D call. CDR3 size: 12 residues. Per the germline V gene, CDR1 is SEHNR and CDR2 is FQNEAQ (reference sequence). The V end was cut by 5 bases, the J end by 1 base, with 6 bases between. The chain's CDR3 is CASSPPSYEQYF. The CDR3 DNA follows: TGTGCCAGCAGCCCCCCGTCCTACGAGCAGTACTTC.

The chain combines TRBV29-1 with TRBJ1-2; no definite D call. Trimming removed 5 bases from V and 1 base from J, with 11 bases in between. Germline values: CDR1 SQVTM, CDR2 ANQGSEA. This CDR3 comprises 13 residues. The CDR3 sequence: CSVKEENNYGYTF. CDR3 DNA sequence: TGCAGCGTTAAGGAAGAAAATAACTATGGCTACACCTTC.

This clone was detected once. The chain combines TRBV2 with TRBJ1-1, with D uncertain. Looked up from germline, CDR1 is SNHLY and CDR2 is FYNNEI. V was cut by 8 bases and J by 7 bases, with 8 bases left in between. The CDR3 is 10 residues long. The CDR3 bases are TGTGCCAGCGGAGCCCTTGAAGCTTTCTTT. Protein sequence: CASGALEAFF.

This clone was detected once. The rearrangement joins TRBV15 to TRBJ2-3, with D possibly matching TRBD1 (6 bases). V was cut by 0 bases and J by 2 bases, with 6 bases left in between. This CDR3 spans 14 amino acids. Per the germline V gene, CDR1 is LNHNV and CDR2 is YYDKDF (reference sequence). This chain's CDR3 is CATSREGATDTQYF. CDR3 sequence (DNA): TGTGCCACCAGCAGAGAGGGGGCCACAGATACGCAGTATTTT.

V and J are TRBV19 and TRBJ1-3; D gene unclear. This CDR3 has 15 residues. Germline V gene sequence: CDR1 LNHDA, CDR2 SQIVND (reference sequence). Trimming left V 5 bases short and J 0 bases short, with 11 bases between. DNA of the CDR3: TGTGCCAGTAGTCGGACGGGTAGCTCTGGAAACACCATATATTTT. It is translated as CASSRTGSSGNTIYF.

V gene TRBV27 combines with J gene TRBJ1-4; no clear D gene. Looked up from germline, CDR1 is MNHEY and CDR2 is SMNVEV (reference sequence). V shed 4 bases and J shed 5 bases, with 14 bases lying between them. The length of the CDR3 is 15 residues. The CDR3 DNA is TGTGCCAGCAGTTACCGCCCCGTCCCAAATGAAAAACTGTTTTTT. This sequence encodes CASSYRPVPNEKLFF.

The DNA for the CDR3 is TGTGCCAGCAGCCTGAATAGGGGGTCGGGGGCCAACGTCCTGACTTTC. Translating it yields CASSLNRGSGANVLTF. V usage is TRBV4-2 and J usage is TRBJ2-6, with TRBD1 as a possible D gene (6 bases). Trimming removed 4 bases at V and 4 bases at J, with 14 bases between. Germline values: CDR1 LGHNA, CDR2 YNFKEQ. The CDR3 covers 16 residues.

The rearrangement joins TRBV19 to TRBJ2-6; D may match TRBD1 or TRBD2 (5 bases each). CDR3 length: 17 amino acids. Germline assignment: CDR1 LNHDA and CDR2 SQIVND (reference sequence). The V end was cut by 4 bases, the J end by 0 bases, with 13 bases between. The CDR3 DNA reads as TGTGCCAGTAGTACGGGACCCTTTATCTCTGGGGCCAACGTCCTGACTTTC. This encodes CASSTGPFISGANVLTF.

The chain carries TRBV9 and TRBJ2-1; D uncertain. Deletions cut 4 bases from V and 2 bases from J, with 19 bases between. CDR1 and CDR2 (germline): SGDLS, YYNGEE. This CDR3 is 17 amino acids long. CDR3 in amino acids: CASSSTVGSGAYNEQFF. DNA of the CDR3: TGTGCCAGCAGCTCGACGGTCGGATCAGGAGCCTACAATGAGCAGTTCTTC.

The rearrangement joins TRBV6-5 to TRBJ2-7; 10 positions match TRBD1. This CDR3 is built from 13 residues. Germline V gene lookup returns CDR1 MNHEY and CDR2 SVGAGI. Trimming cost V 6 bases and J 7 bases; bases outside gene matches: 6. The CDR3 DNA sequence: TGTGCCAGCAGCCTCGACAGGGGGCGTGAGCAGTACTTC. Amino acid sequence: CASSLDRGREQYF.

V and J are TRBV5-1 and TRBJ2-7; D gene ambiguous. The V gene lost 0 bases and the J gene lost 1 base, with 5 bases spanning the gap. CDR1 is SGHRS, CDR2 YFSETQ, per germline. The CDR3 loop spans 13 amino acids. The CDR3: CASSLEGSYEQYF. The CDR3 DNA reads TGCGCCAGCAGCTTGGAGGGATCCTACGAGCAGTACTTC.

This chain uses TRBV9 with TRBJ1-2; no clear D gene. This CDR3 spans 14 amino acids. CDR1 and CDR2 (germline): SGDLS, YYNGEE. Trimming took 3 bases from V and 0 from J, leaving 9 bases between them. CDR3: CASSASLTNYGYTF. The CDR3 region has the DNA TGTGCCAGCAGCGCCAGCCTTACTAACTATGGCTACACCTTC. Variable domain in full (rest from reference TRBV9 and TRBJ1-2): DSGVTQTPKHLITATGQRVTLRCSPRSGDLSVYWYQQSLDQGLQFLIQYYNGEERAKGNILERFSAQQFPDLHSELNLSSLELGDSALYFCASSASLTNYGYTFGSGTRLTVV.

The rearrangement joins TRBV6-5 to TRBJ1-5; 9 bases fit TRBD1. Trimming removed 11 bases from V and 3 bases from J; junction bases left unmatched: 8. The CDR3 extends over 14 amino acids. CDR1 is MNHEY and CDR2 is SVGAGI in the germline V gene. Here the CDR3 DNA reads TGTGCCGGAATCGGGACAGGGAACAATCAGCCCCAGCATTTT. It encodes CAGIGTGNNQPQHF.

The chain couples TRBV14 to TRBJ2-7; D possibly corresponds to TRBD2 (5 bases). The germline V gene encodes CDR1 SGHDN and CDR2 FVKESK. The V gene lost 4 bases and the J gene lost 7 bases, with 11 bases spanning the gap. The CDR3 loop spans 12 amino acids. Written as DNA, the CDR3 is TGTGCCAGCAGCCCCACTGCGGGTGAGCAGTACTTC. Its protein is CASSPTAGEQYF.

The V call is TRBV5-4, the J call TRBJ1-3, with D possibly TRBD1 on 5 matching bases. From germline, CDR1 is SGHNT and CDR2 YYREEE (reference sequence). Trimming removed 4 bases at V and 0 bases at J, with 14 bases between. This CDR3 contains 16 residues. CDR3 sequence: CASSRDGRSSGNTIYF. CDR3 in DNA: TGTGCCAGCAGCCGGGACGGACGTAGCTCTGGAAACACCATATATTTT.

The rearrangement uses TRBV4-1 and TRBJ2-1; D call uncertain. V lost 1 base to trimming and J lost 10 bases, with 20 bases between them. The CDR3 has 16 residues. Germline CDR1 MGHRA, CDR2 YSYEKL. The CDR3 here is CASSQVPVAAGKEQFF. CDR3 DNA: TGCGCCAGCAGCCAAGTTCCCGTCGCGGCAGGAAAGGAGCAGTTCTTC.

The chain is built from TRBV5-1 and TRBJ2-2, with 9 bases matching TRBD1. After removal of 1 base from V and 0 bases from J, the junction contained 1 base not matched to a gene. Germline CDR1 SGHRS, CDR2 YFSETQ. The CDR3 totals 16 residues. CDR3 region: CASSLRTGANTGELFF. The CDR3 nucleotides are TGCGCCAGCAGCTTGAGGACAGGGGCGAACACCGGGGAGCTGTTTTTT. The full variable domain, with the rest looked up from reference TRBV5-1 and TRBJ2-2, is KAGVTQTPRYLIKTRGQQVTLSCSPISGHRSVSWYQQTPGQGLQFLFEYFSETQRNKGNFPGRFSGRQFSNSRSEMNVSTLELGDSALYLCASSLRTGANTGELFFGEGSRLTVL.

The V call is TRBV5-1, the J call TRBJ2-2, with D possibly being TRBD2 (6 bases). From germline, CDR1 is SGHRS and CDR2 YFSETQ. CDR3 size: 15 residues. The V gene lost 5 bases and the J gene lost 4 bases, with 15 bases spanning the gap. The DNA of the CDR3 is TGCGCCAGCAGGTTAGCGGAGGGGTCCACCGGGGAGCTGTTTTTT. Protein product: CASRLAEGSTGELFF.

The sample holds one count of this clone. This CDR3 reads CASSQRGTVSTDTQYF. As DNA, the CDR3 is TGTGCCAGCAGCCAGAGGGGGACAGTCAGCACAGATACGCAGTATTTT. The chain links TRBV14 to TRBJ2-3; 7 bases line up with TRBD1. From germline, CDR1 is SGHDN and CDR2 FVKESK. V gave up 3 bases and J gave up 0 bases; unmatched junction bases: 6. The CDR3 covers 16 residues.

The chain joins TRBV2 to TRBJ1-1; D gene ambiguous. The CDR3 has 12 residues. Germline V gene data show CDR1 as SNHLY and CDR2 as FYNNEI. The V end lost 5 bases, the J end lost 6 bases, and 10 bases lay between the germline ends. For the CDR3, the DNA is TGTGCCAGCAGTCTCGGGGTCGCTGAAGCTTTCTTT. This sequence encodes CASSLGVAEAFF.

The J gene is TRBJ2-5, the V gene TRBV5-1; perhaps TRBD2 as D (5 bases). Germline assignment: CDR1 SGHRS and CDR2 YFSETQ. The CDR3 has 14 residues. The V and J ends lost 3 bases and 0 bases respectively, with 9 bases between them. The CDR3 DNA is TGCGCCAGCAGCTCGGACTGGGACCAAGAGACCCAGTACTTC. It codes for CASSSDWDQETQYF.

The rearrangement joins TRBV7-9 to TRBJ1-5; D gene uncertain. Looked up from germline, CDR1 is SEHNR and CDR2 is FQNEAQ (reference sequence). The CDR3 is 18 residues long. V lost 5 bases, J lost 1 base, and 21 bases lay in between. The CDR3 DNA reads TGTGCCAGCAGCCCGGGCCCCGCGGGAAAAGTAAGCAATCAGCCCCAGCATTTT. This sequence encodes CASSPGPAGKVSNQPQHF.

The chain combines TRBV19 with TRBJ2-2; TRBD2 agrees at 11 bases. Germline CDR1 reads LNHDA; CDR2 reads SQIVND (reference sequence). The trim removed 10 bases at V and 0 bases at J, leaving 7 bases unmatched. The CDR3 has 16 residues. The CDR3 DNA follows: TGTGCCACCCGACTAGCGGGGACCGCGAACACCGGGGAGCTGTTTTTT. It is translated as CATRLAGTANTGELFF.

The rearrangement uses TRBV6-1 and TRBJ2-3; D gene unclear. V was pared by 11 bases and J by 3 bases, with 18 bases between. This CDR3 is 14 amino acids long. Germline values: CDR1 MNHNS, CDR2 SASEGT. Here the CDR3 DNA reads TGTGCCGGCCCCGGGCCACCTGGGACAGATACGCAGTATTTT. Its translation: CAGPGPPGTDTQYF.

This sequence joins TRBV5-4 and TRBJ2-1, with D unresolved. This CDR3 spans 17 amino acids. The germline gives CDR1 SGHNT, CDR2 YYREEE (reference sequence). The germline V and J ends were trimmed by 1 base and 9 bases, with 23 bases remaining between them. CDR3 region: CASSLLVRASEVPEQFF. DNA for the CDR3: TGTGCCAGCAGCTTGTTAGTCCGTGCCAGCGAGGTGCCTGAGCAGTTCTTC.

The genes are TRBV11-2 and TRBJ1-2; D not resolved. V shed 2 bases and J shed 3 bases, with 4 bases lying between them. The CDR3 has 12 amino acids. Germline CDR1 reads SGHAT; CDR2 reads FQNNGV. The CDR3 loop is CASSLRDYGYTF. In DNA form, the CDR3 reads TGTGCCAGCAGCTTAAGGGACTATGGCTACACCTTC.